The rows below give T cell receptor beta chains drawn from one sample of a study of metastatic and nonmetastatic thyroid tumors. Using MiXCR, TCRdb re-called clones from the PCR reads. The sample lists about 30,000 clones; about 22% were seen once. The sample taken for sequencing was blood. The receptor set was obtained from a female donor with papillary thyroid cancer or a benign thyroid nodule (not recorded which). Some clones in this sample may be carry-over from other donors' samples. CDR3s include the opening cysteine and the closing phenylalanine or tryptophan.

J	V	CDR3
TRBJ2-7	TRBV11-1	CASSPLPQRLAYEQYF
TRBJ2-7	TRBV7-9	CASRGQGQNVHEQYF
TRBJ1-6	TRBV28	CASSPGTGGALGGSPLHF
TRBJ2-6	TRBV6-2/TRBV6-3	CASSYYGGSGANVLTF
TRBJ2-2	TRBV6-1	CASSATSGRAGTGELFF
TRBJ1-2	TRBV27	CASRNGQNYGYTF
TRBJ2-1	TRBV11-2	CASSFPTSGSAGEQFF
TRBJ2-7	TRBV6-5	CASSYSASGRLAYEQYF
TRBJ1-6	TRBV5-6	CASSLEWGYNSPLHF
TRBJ2-7	TRBV5-1	CASSLVAGGNYEQYF
TRBJ2-1	TRBV7-7	CASSQGDYSSYNEQFF
TRBJ2-2	TRBV6-1	CASTDGLSVSGELFF
TRBJ1-6	TRBV2	CASSGRLTSSRLLF
TRBJ2-3	TRBV29-1	CSVGLGGTDTQYF
TRBJ2-7	TRBV18	CASSGGDTGWLEQYF
TRBJ1-1	TRBV6-1	CASSAGGLGNTEAFF